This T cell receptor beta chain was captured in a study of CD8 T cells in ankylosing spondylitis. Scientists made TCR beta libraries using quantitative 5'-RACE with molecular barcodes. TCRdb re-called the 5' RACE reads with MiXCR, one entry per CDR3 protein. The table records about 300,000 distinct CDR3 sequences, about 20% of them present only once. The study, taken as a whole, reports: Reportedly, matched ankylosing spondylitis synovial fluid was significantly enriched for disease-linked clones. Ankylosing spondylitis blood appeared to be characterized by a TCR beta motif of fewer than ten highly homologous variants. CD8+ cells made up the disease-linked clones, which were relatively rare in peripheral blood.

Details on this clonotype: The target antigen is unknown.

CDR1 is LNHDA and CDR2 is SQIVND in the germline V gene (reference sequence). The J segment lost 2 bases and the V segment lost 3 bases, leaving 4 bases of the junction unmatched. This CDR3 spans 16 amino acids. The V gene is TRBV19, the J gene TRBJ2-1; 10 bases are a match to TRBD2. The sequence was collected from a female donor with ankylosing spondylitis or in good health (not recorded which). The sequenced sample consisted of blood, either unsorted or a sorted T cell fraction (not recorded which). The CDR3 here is CASSMGLAGAYNEQFF. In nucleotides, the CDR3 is TGTGCCAGTAGTATGGGGCTAGCGGGGGCCTACAATGAGCAGTTCTTC.